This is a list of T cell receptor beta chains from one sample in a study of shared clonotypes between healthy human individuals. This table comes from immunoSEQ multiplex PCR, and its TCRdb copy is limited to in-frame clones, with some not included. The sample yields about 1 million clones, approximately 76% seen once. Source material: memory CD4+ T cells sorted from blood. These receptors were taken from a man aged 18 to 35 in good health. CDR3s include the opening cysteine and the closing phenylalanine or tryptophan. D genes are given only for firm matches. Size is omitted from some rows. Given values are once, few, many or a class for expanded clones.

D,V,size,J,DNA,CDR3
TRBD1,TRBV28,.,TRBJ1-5,TGTGCCAGCAGTCCCACCGACAGGGTGAGGGATCAGCCCCAGCATTTT,CASSPTDRVRDQPQHF
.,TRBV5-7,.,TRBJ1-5,TGTGCCAGCAGCTTGGCACCTAATCAGCCCCAGCATTTT,CASSLAPNQPQHF
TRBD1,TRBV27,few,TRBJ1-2,TGTGCCAGCAGTTCTGGGGGGGGACAGATGCTGCTCGGCTACACCTTC,CASSSGGGQMLLGYTF
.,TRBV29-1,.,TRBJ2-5,TGCAGCGTTGTGGGACTGGGGCAAGAGACCCAGTACTTC,CSVVGLGQETQYF
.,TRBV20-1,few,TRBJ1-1,TGCAGTGCTGGAGAGCAAGAAGCTTTCTTT,CSAGEQEAFF
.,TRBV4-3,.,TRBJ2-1,TGCGCCAGCAGCCACCTCCCCAGCGAGAATCCCTACAATGAGCAGTTCTTC,CASSHLPSENPYNEQFF
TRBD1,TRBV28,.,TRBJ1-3,TGTGCCAGCAGGTTGACAGGGGTTGGAAACACCATATATTTT,CASRLTGVGNTIYF
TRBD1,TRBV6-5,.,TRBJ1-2,TGTGCCAGCAGTGATCGGACAGGGCGGGGTGGCTACACCTTC,CASSDRTGRGGYTF
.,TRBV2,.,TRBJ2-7,TGTGCCAGCAGTGTTCGTCCTGAGAGCTACGAGCAGTACTTC,CASSVRPESYEQYF
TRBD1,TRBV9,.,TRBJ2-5,TGTGCCAGCAGCGCCAGGGGGTTCGGGGAGACCCAGTACTTC,CASSARGFGETQYF
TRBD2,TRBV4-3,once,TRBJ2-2,TGCGCCAGCAGCCGGCGTGGTAGCGGGACGGCCGGGGAGCTGTTTTTT,CASSRRGSGTAGELFF
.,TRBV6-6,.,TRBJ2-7,TGTGCCAGCAGTTACTCGGGTGGTAGCTACGAGCAGTACTTC,CASSYSGGSYEQYF
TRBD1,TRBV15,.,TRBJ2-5,TGTGCCACCAGTAGATCGATTACAGGGGGAGAGACCCAGTACTTC,CATSRSITGGETQYF
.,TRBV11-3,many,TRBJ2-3,TGTGCCAGCAGCTTAGGAGAGTTGGGGACAGATACGCAGTATTTT,CASSLGELGTDTQYF